The clone carrying this TCR beta chain showed up just a few times. Time point in this sample: newly diagnosed GD, antithyroid drugs for less than 3 months. RNA extracted from PBMCs served as the sequencing template. The data were taken from a study of regulatory T cells in long-lasting Graves disease. Construction of the TCR beta libraries employed iRepertoire HTBI primers in conjunction with Arm-PCR of CDR3 regions. Each CDR3 protein is one row after TCRdb ran MiXCR on the multiplex PCR reads. The sample gives around 450,000 distinct CDR3 sequences, 15% to 20% of which show up once; more than 10% is in the top ten. This CDR3 contains 13 residues. V gave up 4 bases and J gave up 9 bases, with 13 bases separating them. Germline V gives CDR1 ENHRY, CDR2 SYGVKD. The sample was also linked to a second study, of T cells in Graves' hyperthyroidism and ophthalmopathy.

The chain links TRBV10-3 to TRBJ1-5; D is uncertain. Specimen: peripheral blood mononuclear cells (PBMCs), collected at new diagnosis, from a patient treated with antithyroid drugs. The TCR originated in a man in his forties with Graves disease. The CDR3 DNA reads as TGTGCCATCAGTGCGGACGGATCATCGCCCCAGCATTTT. This gives the protein CAISADGSSPQHF.